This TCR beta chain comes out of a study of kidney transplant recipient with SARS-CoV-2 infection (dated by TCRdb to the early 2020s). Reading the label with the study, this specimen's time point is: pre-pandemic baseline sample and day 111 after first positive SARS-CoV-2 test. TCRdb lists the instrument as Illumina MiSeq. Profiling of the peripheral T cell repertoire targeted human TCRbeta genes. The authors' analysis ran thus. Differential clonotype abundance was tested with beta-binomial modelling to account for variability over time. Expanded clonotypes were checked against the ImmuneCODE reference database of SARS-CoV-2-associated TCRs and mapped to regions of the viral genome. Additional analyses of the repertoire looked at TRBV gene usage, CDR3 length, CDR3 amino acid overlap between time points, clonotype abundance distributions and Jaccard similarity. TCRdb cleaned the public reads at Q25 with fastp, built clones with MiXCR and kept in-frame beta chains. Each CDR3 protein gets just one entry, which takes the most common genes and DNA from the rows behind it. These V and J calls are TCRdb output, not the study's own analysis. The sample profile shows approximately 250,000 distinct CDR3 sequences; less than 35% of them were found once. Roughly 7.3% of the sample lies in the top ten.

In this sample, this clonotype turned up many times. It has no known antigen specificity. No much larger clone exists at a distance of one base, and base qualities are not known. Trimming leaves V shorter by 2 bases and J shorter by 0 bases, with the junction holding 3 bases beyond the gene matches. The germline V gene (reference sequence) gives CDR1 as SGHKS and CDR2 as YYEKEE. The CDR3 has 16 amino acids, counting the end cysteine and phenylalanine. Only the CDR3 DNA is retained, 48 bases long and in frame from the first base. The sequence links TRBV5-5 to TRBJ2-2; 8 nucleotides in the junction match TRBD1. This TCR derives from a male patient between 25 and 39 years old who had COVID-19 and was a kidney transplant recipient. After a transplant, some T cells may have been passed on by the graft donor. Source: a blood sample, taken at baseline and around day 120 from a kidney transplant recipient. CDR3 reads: CASSFWTGTNTGELFF. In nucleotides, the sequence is TGTGCCAGCAGCTTCTGGACAGGGACGAACACCGGGGAGCTGTTTTTT. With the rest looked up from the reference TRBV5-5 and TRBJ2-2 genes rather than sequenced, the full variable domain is DAGVTQSPTHLIKTRGQQVTLRCSPISGHKSVSWYQQVLGQGPQFIFQYYEKEERGRGNFPDRFSARQFPNYSSELNVNALLLGDSALYLCASSFWTGTNTGELFFGEGSRLTVL.